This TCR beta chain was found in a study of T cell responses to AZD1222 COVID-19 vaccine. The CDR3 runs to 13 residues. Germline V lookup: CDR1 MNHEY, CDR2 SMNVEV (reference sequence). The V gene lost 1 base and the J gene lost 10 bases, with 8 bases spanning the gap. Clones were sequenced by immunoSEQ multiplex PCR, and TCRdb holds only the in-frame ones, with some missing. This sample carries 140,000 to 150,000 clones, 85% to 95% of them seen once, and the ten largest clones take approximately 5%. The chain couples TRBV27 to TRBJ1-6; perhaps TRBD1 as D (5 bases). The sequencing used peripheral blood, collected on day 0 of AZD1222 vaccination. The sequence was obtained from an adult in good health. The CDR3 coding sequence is TGTGCCAGCAGTTTATTCAGGGAATCACCCCTCCACTTT. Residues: CASSLFRESPLHF.